A single sample is the source of the 8 T cell receptor beta chains below, sequenced in a study of blood T cell repertoires in COVID-19. The method was immunoSEQ multiplex PCR; TCRdb's version includes in-frame clones alone and lacks a portion of them. The table shows around 320,000 clones, with 65% to 90% occurring only once. Sequencing used peripheral blood. These receptors were taken from a human donor in a cohort sampled during active COVID-19.

The J gene is TRBJ2-7, the V gene TRBV3-1 (or the pseudogene TRBV3-2); 9 bases agree with TRBD1. This CDR3 is 14 amino acids long. CDR1 LGHDT and CDR2 YNNKEL come from the germline V gene (reference sequence). Trimming removed 4 bases from V and 3 bases from J; junction bases left unmatched: 4. The CDR3 nucleotides read TGTGCCAGCAGCCGACAGGGGGGGAACTACGAGCAGTACTTC. Amino acids: CASSRQGGNYEQYF.

V usage is TRBV5-6 and J usage is TRBJ1-5, with 8 nucleotides matching TRBD1. Germline CDR1 SGHDT, CDR2 YYEEEE. Unmatched junction bases numbered 6, after V lost 3 bases and J lost 7 bases. The CDR3 runs to 14 residues. CDR3 protein: CASSSGGAGQPQHF. CDR3 nucleotides: TGTGCCAGCAGCTCAGGGGGCGCAGGGCAGCCCCAGCATTTT.

The chain joins TRBV5-4 to TRBJ2-7; TRBD1 matches 11 bases. Trimming took 6 bases from V and 7 from J; bases not matched to a gene: 12. The CDR3 consists of 15 residues. Germline lookup yields CDR1 SGHNT and CDR2 YYREEE (reference sequence). CDR3 coding DNA: TGTGCCAGCACCCCCGGAGGACAGGGGGCCCAAGAGCAGTACTTC. Its protein is CASTPGGQGAQEQYF.

V usage is TRBV5-5 and J usage is TRBJ1-2, with unresolved D. CDR3 length equals 13 residues. V was pared by 3 bases and J by 4 bases, with 10 bases between. Germline V gene data show CDR1 as SGHKS and CDR2 as YYEKEE (reference sequence). Here the CDR3 DNA reads TGTGCCAGCAGCTGGGGAGCCCCCTATGGCTACACCTTC. It yields the protein CASSWGAPYGYTF.

The rearrangement links TRBV5-1 to TRBJ2-7, with 10 bases fitting TRBD1. Germline CDR1 and CDR2: SGHRS and YFSETQ. This CDR3 is built from 13 residues. V gave up 4 bases and J gave up 5 bases; unmatched junction bases: 3. The CDR3 DNA reads as TGCGCCAGCAGCGCGGACAGGGGGAACGAGCAGTACTTC. Its protein is CASSADRGNEQYF. The full variable domain, completed using reference TRBV5-1 and TRBJ2-7, is KAGVTQTPRYLIKTRGQQVTLSCSPISGHRSVSWYQQTPGQGLQFLFEYFSETQRNKGNFPGRFSGRQFSNSRSEMNVSTLELGDSALYLCASSADRGNEQYFGPGTRLTVT.

The rearrangement joins TRBV19 to TRBJ1-4, with 9 positions matching TRBD1. Trimming cost V 10 bases and J 8 bases; bases outside gene matches: 8. Germline V gene sequence: CDR1 LNHDA, CDR2 SQIVND (reference sequence). The CDR3 has 13 residues. CDR3 coding DNA: TGTGCCACCCGGGACAGGGTAGGCGAAAAACTGTTTTTT. This sequence encodes CATRDRVGEKLFF.

The chain links TRBV2 to TRBJ1-5; unclear D gene. The CDR3 has 13 residues. V dropped 6 bases and J dropped 0 bases, with 6 bases sitting between them. Per germline, CDR1 SNHLY and CDR2 FYNNEI. CDR3 coding DNA: TGTGCCAGCAGCTATCCTAGCAATCAGCCCCAGCATTTT. This codes for CASSYPSNQPQHF.

The genes are TRBV7-8 and TRBJ1-1; TRBD1 agrees at 8 bases. J gave up 5 bases and V 4 bases, and 6 bases lay outside the gene matches. Germline values: CDR1 SGHVS, CDR2 FQNEAQ. The CDR3 extends over 14 amino acids. The CDR3 sequence: CASSSWTGRTEAFF. The DNA for the CDR3 is TGTGCCAGCAGCTCGTGGACAGGGAGAACTGAAGCTTTCTTT.